This T cell receptor beta chain was observed in a study of identical twins. The study's findings and limits: While abundant cord blood beta clonotypes carried fewer insertions, memory repertoires showed no such pattern.

In TCRdb, the 5' RACE reads were re-called with MiXCR into one record per CDR3 protein. The table includes about 660,000 distinct CDR3 sequences, over 8.5% detected once. There were only healthy Caucasians among the donors. This clonotype came up many times. Antigen unknown. This CDR3 contains 12 residues. Trimming stripped 6 bases from V and 1 base from J, with 6 bases between. The sample also formed part of further work on yellow fever vaccine responses in identical twins. From that report: Twins reportedly had a vaccine T cell response that seemed partly convergent, partly personalized.

This sequence originates from a woman aged 18-29 years in good health. The rearrangement uses TRBV12-3 or TRBV12-4 and TRBJ1-1; D remains unclear. Material for sequencing was PBMCs. The CDR3 loop reads CASRYTNTEAFF. The CDR3 DNA reads as TGTGCCAGCAGATACACGAACACTGAAGCTTTCTTT.